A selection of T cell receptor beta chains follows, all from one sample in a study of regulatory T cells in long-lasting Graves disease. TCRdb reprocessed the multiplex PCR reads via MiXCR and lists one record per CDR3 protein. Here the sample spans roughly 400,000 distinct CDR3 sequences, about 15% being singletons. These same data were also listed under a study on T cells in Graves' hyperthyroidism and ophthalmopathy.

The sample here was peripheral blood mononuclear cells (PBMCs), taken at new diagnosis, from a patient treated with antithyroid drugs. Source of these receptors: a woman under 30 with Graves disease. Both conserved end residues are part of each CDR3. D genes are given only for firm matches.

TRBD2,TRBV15,CATSRGTSGSDAWDNEQFF
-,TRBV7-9,CASSSRGSYEQYF
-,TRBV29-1,CSAQDSVNEKLFF
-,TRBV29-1,CSVGDHLYEQYF
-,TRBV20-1,CSASGFGEQFF
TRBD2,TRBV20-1,CSARDYSSYNEQFF
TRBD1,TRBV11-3,CASSPLIGQGGETQYF
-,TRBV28,CASSFSGKYGYTF
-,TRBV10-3,CAISAEGMGTEAFF
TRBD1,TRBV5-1,CASSAGTGGTEAFF
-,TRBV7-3,CASSLGPNSGELFF
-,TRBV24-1,CATSAPTTDPSTGELFF
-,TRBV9,CASSVGAVEPYEQYF
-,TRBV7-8,CASSLDHSYEQYF
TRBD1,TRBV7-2,CASSRQGAVNEQYF
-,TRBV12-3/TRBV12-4,CASSLQGKTGELFF
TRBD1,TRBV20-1,CTATGGNYGYTF
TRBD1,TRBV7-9,CASSWDSLDIQYF
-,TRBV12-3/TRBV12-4,CASSFDGALHF
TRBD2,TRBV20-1,CSTRDYSTTSGYNEQFF
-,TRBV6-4,CASSPDSLSTDTQYF
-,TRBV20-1,CSARKGGPIYEQYF
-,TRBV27,CASSLQGGGTEAFF
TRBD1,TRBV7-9,CASSSDRGSSYNEQFF
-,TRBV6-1,CASKQGMNTEAFF
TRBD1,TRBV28,CASVTPGTGATEAFF
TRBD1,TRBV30,CAAGRGQEMNTEAFF
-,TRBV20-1,CSALKSSISYEQYF
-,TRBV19,CASSRETGPALF
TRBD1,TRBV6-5,CASSWGQGLTDTQYF
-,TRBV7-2,CASSQRRDRPFYEQYF
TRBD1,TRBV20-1,CSAKPGQFAEAFF
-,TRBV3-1,CASSQVTFLDGRDPGAFF
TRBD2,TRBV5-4,CASSSLSGRAGEQYF
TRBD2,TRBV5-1,CASLGGSSGRTNEQFF
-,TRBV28,CASSFLTGPYNEQFF
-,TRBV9,CASSDSRADTQYF
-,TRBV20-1,CSAGRGRETQYF
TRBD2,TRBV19,CASSMGLVSDTQYF
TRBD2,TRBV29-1,CSVFKAGVRSTEQFF
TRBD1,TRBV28,CASSFDPGTAITSYEQYF
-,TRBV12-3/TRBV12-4,CASSLKRKMNTGELFF
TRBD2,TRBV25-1,CASSEASGSNWFETQYF
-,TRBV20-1,CSARPHLGTQYF
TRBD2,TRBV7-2,CASSLVSGRGETQYF
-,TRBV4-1,CASSQGRGGGNQPQHF
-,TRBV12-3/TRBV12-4,CATYPRRAPSGELFF
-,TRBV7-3,CASSSGYTETQYF
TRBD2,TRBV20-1,CSAILAYEQYF